The rows below give T cell receptor beta chains drawn from one sample of a study of Ad26.COV2.S vaccination and SARS-CoV-2 variants. Libraries were prepared by immunoSEQ multiplex PCR; TCRdb keeps only in-frame clonotypes and omits some of them. The sample carries about 400,000 clones, 70% to 90% recorded once. The specimen comprised peripheral blood, sampled in a trial of Ad26.COV2.S vaccine versus placebo. The receptors shown here come from a person between 18 and 65 years old who received the Ad26.COV2.S COVID-19 vaccine or a placebo. Each CDR3 is given with its conserved first and last residue. The order of the fields is J gene, D gene, V gene, clone size, CDR3 DNA, CDR3 protein. A D gene is named only where the DNA matches it firmly. Clone size is stated in some rows and not others, as once, few, many or a class when expanded.

TRBJ2-3,-,TRBV6-1,-,TGTGCCAGCAGTGAAAGGAGATCAGGGCAAGATACGCAGTATTTT,CASSERRSGQDTQYF
TRBJ2-7,TRBD2,TRBV28,once,TGTGCCAGCAGTTTAACTAGCGGGAGGTTTCAGCAGTACTTC,CASSLTSGRFQQYF
TRBJ2-1,TRBD2,TRBV29-1,-,TGCAGCGTTGAAGGGCGGGAGTCCTACAATGAGCAGTTCTTC,CSVEGRESYNEQFF
TRBJ1-5,-,TRBV28,few,TGTGCCAGCACCAAAGGTAATCAGCCCCAGCATTTT,CASTKGNQPQHF
TRBJ2-1,-,TRBV11-2,-,TGTGCCAGCAACCAGGGAGGGGGAGCCTACAATGAGCAGTTCTTC,CASNQGGGAYNEQFF
TRBJ1-4,-,TRBV20-1,-,TGCAGTGCGAGGGGTTTTGAAAAACTGTTTTTT,CSARGFEKLFF
TRBJ1-2,TRBD1,TRBV29-1,once,TGCAGCGTCCCGGACAGGGCCCATGGCTACACCTTC,CSVPDRAHGYTF
TRBJ2-1,-,TRBV30,-,TGTGCCTGGAGTGTATGGGGAGATGAGCAGTTCTTC,CAWSVWGDEQFF
TRBJ2-1,-,TRBV6-5,-,TGTGCCAGCAGTCGGGAAGGGTCCTACAATGAGCAGTTCTTC,CASSREGSYNEQFF
TRBJ1-2,-,TRBV12-3/TRBV12-4,-,TGTGCCAGCAGTTTCGGCGGGAGGGGTGGCTACACCTTC,CASSFGGRGGYTF
TRBJ1-2,-,TRBV19,once,TGTGCCAGTAGTTCCACACTCTCAGGGTCCGGCTACACCTTC,CASSSTLSGSGYTF
TRBJ1-6,-,TRBV11-1,-,TGTGCCAGCGGAGGGGAGCATAATTCACCCCTCCACTTT,CASGGEHNSPLHF
TRBJ2-7,-,TRBV7-2,-,TGTGCCAGCAGCTTAGTGGCTAGCGAGGACTTACCCTACGAGCAGTACTTC,CASSLVASEDLPYEQYF
TRBJ1-6,-,TRBV28,-,TGTGCCAGCCTAAAAGGAGATTCACCCCTCCACTTT,CASLKGDSPLHF
TRBJ1-1,-,TRBV29-1,-,TGCAGCGTTGAAGGTGTGGGCGGAAACACTGAAGCTTTCTTT,CSVEGVGGNTEAFF
TRBJ1-6,-,TRBV7-9,-,TGTGCCAGCAGCAGACAGGACGTAAATTCACCCCTCCACTTT,CASSRQDVNSPLHF
TRBJ1-5,-,TRBV6-5,few,TGTGCCAGCAGGGCAGAGCGCAATCAGCCCCAGCATTTT,CASRAERNQPQHF